The rows below give T cell receptor beta chains drawn from one sample of a study of OX40 agonist ivuxolimab in advanced cancers. The method was immunoSEQ multiplex PCR; TCRdb's version includes in-frame clones alone and lacks a portion of them. The data hold fewer than 80,000 clones, with 70% to 90% observed a single time. This specimen was CD4+ or CD8+ T cells sorted from blood, taken in a trial of the OX40 agonist ivuxolimab. These receptors were obtained from an adult with an advanced solid tumor such as melanoma, head and neck, liver or kidney cancer. Both conserved end residues are part of each CDR3. Each record gives: D gene, J gene, clone size, V gene, CDR3 protein, CDR3 DNA. The D gene is left open where the match is weak. The listing skips clone size in some rows; elsewhere it reads once, few, many or a size class.

d_gene: .
j_gene: TRBJ2-1
abundance: .
v_gene: TRBV14
CDR3aa: CASSQVRGDEQFF
CDR3nt: TGTGCCAGCAGCCAAGTCAGGGGGGATGAGCAGTTCTTC

d_gene: TRBD2
j_gene: TRBJ2-5
abundance: .
v_gene: TRBV28
CDR3aa: CASSHWTSGRAKTQYF
CDR3nt: TGTGCCAGCAGTCACTGGACTAGCGGGAGGGCAAAGACCCAGTACTTC

d_gene: .
j_gene: TRBJ1-3
abundance: .
v_gene: TRBV30
CDR3aa: CAWSVRGSTIYF
CDR3nt: TGTGCCTGGAGTGTACGGGGCAGCACCATATATTTT

d_gene: .
j_gene: TRBJ2-1
abundance: .
v_gene: TRBV7-6
CDR3aa: CASSLGGAGPINEQFF
CDR3nt: TGTGCCAGCAGCTTAGGGGGTGCGGGACCCATCAATGAGCAGTTCTTC

d_gene: .
j_gene: TRBJ1-6
abundance: .
v_gene: TRBV14
CDR3aa: CASSHGVNSPLHF
CDR3nt: TGTGCCAGCAGCCATGGCGTTAATTCACCCCTCCACTTT

d_gene: .
j_gene: TRBJ1-1
abundance: .
v_gene: TRBV5-1
CDR3aa: CASSFRQTDRSTEAFF
CDR3nt: TGCGCCAGCAGCTTCCGACAGACAGACAGGAGCACTGAAGCTTTCTTT

d_gene: .
j_gene: TRBJ1-6
abundance: .
v_gene: TRBV4-1
CDR3aa: CASSQVVQGNSPLHF
CDR3nt: TGCGCCAGCAGCCAAGTCGTCCAGGGAAATTCACCCCTCCACTTT

d_gene: .
j_gene: TRBJ2-7
abundance: .
v_gene: TRBV6-6
CDR3aa: CASKGGLTYEQYF
CDR3nt: TGTGCCAGCAAGGGGGGTCTGACCTACGAGCAGTACTTC

d_gene: .
j_gene: TRBJ2-7
abundance: once
v_gene: TRBV9
CDR3aa: CASSVGSGKFYEQYF
CDR3nt: TGTGCCAGCAGCGTAGGGTCGGGCAAGTTCTACGAGCAGTACTTC

d_gene: TRBD2
j_gene: TRBJ2-3
abundance: .
v_gene: TRBV5-6
CDR3aa: CASSLSGSRDTQYF
CDR3nt: TGTGCCAGCAGCCTGAGCGGGAGCAGGGATACGCAGTATTTT

d_gene: .
j_gene: TRBJ2-7
abundance: .
v_gene: TRBV2
CDR3aa: CASSLDPTKQYF
CDR3nt: TGTGCCAGCAGTTTGGACCCTACGAAGCAGTACTTC

d_gene: .
j_gene: TRBJ1-2
abundance: .
v_gene: TRBV6-1
CDR3aa: CASSATVSQSGYTF
CDR3nt: TGTGCCAGCAGTGCTACAGTGTCTCAATCCGGCTACACCTTC

d_gene: .
j_gene: TRBJ1-6
abundance: .
v_gene: TRBV7-8
CDR3aa: CASSTRPQGEHSPLHF
CDR3nt: TGTGCCAGCAGCACACGCCCCCAGGGCGAGCATTCACCCCTCCACTTT

d_gene: .
j_gene: TRBJ1-1
abundance: .
v_gene: TRBV6-5
CDR3aa: CAMTDNTEAFF
CDR3nt: TGTGCCATGACCGATAACACTGAAGCTTTCTTT

d_gene: .
j_gene: TRBJ2-2
abundance: .
v_gene: TRBV9
CDR3aa: CASSASGDDGELFF
CDR3nt: TGTGCCAGCAGCGCCTCAGGGGATGACGGGGAGCTGTTTTTT

d_gene: .
j_gene: TRBJ2-3
abundance: .
v_gene: TRBV10-2
CDR3aa: CASSSYSTDTQYF
CDR3nt: TGCGCCAGCAGTTCGTACTCCACAGATACGCAGTATTTT

d_gene: .
j_gene: TRBJ2-7
abundance: few
v_gene: TRBV14
CDR3aa: CASSQDRRLGTSYEQYF
CDR3nt: TGTGCCAGCAGCCAAGATCGCCGATTGGGGACCTCCTACGAGCAGTACTTC

d_gene: TRBD1
j_gene: TRBJ2-3
abundance: .
v_gene: TRBV9
CDR3aa: CASSVATGDGDTQYF
CDR3nt: TGTGCCAGCAGCGTAGCAACAGGGGATGGAGATACGCAGTATTTT

d_gene: .
j_gene: TRBJ2-7
abundance: .
v_gene: TRBV23-1
CDR3aa: CASTIRDDLTYEQYF
CDR3nt: TGCGCCAGCACGATCCGGGACGATTTAACCTACGAGCAGTACTTC

d_gene: .
j_gene: TRBJ2-7
abundance: .
v_gene: TRBV7-9
CDR3aa: CASSSDGTYEQYF
CDR3nt: TGTGCCAGCAGCTCCGACGGAACCTACGAGCAGTACTTC

d_gene: .
j_gene: TRBJ2-5
abundance: .
v_gene: TRBV19
CDR3aa: CASDSGSYQETQYF
CDR3nt: TGTGCCAGTGACTCAGGGTCGTACCAAGAGACCCAGTACTTC

d_gene: TRBD1
j_gene: TRBJ1-5
abundance: .
v_gene: TRBV2
CDR3aa: CASRGTGGSQPQHF
CDR3nt: TGTGCCAGCAGGGGGACAGGGGGGTCTCAGCCCCAGCATTTT

d_gene: .
j_gene: TRBJ2-6
abundance: .
v_gene: TRBV9
CDR3aa: CASSVGNPGANVLTF
CDR3nt: TGTGCCAGCAGCGTAGGGAATCCTGGGGCCAACGTCCTGACTTTC

d_gene: TRBD1
j_gene: TRBJ2-2
abundance: .
v_gene: TRBV28
CDR3aa: CASNRGSTGELFF
CDR3nt: TGTGCCAGCAACAGGGGCAGCACCGGGGAGCTGTTTTTT

d_gene: .
j_gene: TRBJ2-2
abundance: .
v_gene: TRBV29-1
CDR3aa: CSVDWGNTGELFF
CDR3nt: TGCAGCGTTGATTGGGGAAACACCGGGGAGCTGTTTTTT

d_gene: .
j_gene: TRBJ2-5
abundance: .
v_gene: TRBV7-3
CDR3aa: CASSSRNLPSQLQSETQYF
CDR3nt: TGTGCCAGCAGCTCACGAAACCTCCCCAGCCAACTACAGTCTGAGACCCAGTACTTC

d_gene: .
j_gene: TRBJ1-1
abundance: .
v_gene: TRBV5-1
CDR3aa: CASSLGGAGDTEAFF
CDR3nt: TGCGCCAGCAGCTTGGGGGGGGCCGGGGACACTGAAGCTTTCTTT

d_gene: .
j_gene: TRBJ1-1
abundance: .
v_gene: TRBV5-6
CDR3aa: CASSLAAFAPEAFF
CDR3nt: TGTGCCAGCAGCTTGGCGGCATTCGCACCTGAAGCTTTCTTT

d_gene: .
j_gene: TRBJ2-2
abundance: .
v_gene: TRBV5-8
CDR3aa: CASSADWVPGELFF
CDR3nt: TGTGCCAGCAGCGCGGATTGGGTGCCCGGGGAGCTGTTTTTT

d_gene: .
j_gene: TRBJ2-3
abundance: .
v_gene: TRBV7-2
CDR3aa: CASSFATNTDTQYF
CDR3nt: TGTGCCAGCAGCTTCGCGACTAACACAGATACGCAGTATTTT

d_gene: .
j_gene: TRBJ2-7
abundance: .
v_gene: TRBV5-5
CDR3aa: CASSPAISYEQYF
CDR3nt: TGTGCCAGCAGCCCTGCTATTTCCTACGAGCAGTACTTC

d_gene: .
j_gene: TRBJ1-5
abundance: .
v_gene: TRBV6-6
CDR3aa: CASAGNRVNQPQHF
CDR3nt: TGTGCCAGCGCCGGGAACAGGGTCAATCAGCCCCAGCATTTT

d_gene: TRBD1
j_gene: TRBJ1-2
abundance: .
v_gene: TRBV7-9
CDR3aa: CASSLGTGGAINYGYTF
CDR3nt: TGTGCCAGCAGCTTAGGGACAGGGGGCGCAATTAACTATGGCTACACCTTC

d_gene: .
j_gene: TRBJ2-6
abundance: .
v_gene: TRBV4-1
CDR3aa: CASSQVNLVSSGANVLTF
CDR3nt: TGCGCCAGCAGCCAAGTGAATTTAGTAAGCTCTGGGGCCAACGTCCTGACTTTC

d_gene: TRBD2
j_gene: TRBJ2-7
abundance: .
v_gene: TRBV5-1
CDR3aa: CASSGEPGLAGGRSYEQYF
CDR3nt: TGCGCCAGCAGCGGGGAACCGGGACTAGCGGGGGGCCGCTCCTACGAGCAGTACTTC

d_gene: .
j_gene: TRBJ1-1
abundance: .
v_gene: TRBV20-1
CDR3aa: CSARGQTEAFF
CDR3nt: TGCAGTGCTAGAGGACAGACTGAAGCTTTCTTT

d_gene: .
j_gene: TRBJ1-1
abundance: .
v_gene: TRBV6-6
CDR3aa: CASSYSFSGDTEAFF
CDR3nt: TGTGCCAGCAGTTACTCATTTTCTGGGGACACTGAAGCTTTCTTT

d_gene: .
j_gene: TRBJ1-2
abundance: .
v_gene: TRBV2
CDR3aa: CASNPGAGDGYTF
CDR3nt: TGTGCCAGCAACCCAGGGGCTGGGGATGGCTACACCTTC

d_gene: .
j_gene: TRBJ2-7
abundance: .
v_gene: TRBV5-1
CDR3aa: CASSRTTYEQYF
CDR3nt: TGCGCCAGCAGCAGAACTACTTACGAGCAGTACTTC

d_gene: .
j_gene: TRBJ2-1
abundance: .
v_gene: TRBV6-5
CDR3aa: CASRNSRSYNEQFF
CDR3nt: TGTGCCAGCAGAAACTCTAGATCCTACAATGAGCAGTTCTTC

d_gene: .
j_gene: TRBJ1-1
abundance: .
v_gene: TRBV7-9
CDR3aa: CASSLIYGFMNTEAFF
CDR3nt: TGTGCCAGCAGCTTGATATACGGCTTTATGAACACTGAAGCTTTCTTT

d_gene: .
j_gene: TRBJ2-1
abundance: .
v_gene: TRBV28
CDR3aa: CASRGPSNEQFF
CDR3nt: TGTGCCAGCAGGGGGCCGAGTAATGAGCAGTTCTTC

d_gene: TRBD1
j_gene: TRBJ1-2
abundance: .
v_gene: TRBV7-2
CDR3aa: CASSQSDRGRGYTF
CDR3nt: TGTGCCAGCAGCCAATCGGACAGGGGACGAGGCTACACCTTC

d_gene: .
j_gene: TRBJ2-2
abundance: .
v_gene: TRBV18
CDR3aa: CASSPTGTQNTGELFF
CDR3nt: TGTGCCAGCTCACCCACCGGGACACAGAACACCGGGGAGCTGTTTTTT

d_gene: TRBD1
j_gene: TRBJ2-1
abundance: .
v_gene: TRBV7-6
CDR3aa: CASSLMGQVSNEQFF
CDR3nt: TGTGCCAGCAGCTTAATGGGACAGGTTTCCAATGAGCAGTTCTTC

d_gene: .
j_gene: TRBJ1-2
abundance: .
v_gene: TRBV27
CDR3aa: CASSPRQPLRDGYTF
CDR3nt: TGTGCCAGCAGTCCGAGACAGCCCTTAAGGGATGGCTACACCTTC

d_gene: .
j_gene: TRBJ2-7
abundance: once
v_gene: TRBV5-6
CDR3aa: CASSLVPPYEQYF
CDR3nt: TGTGCCAGCAGCTTGGTTCCCCCGTACGAGCAGTACTTC

d_gene: .
j_gene: TRBJ2-7
abundance: .
v_gene: TRBV7-2
CDR3aa: CASSLIGGYEQYF
CDR3nt: TGTGCCAGCAGCTTAATCGGGGGCTACGAGCAGTACTTC

d_gene: .
j_gene: TRBJ1-4
abundance: .
v_gene: TRBV2
CDR3aa: CASRVPGDEKLFF
CDR3nt: TGTGCCAGCAGAGTTCCGGGGGATGAAAAACTGTTTTTT

d_gene: TRBD1
j_gene: TRBJ1-2
abundance: .
v_gene: TRBV19
CDR3aa: CASHRGANYGYTF
CDR3nt: TGTGCCAGCCACAGGGGGGCCAACTATGGCTACACCTTC

d_gene: .
j_gene: TRBJ2-6
abundance: .
v_gene: TRBV5-5
CDR3aa: CASSLQGLHQPGANVLTF
CDR3nt: TGTGCCAGCAGCTTGCAGGGACTGCACCAGCCTGGGGCCAACGTCCTGACTTTC

d_gene: TRBD2
j_gene: TRBJ2-7
abundance: .
v_gene: TRBV2
CDR3aa: CASSELAGIYEQYF
CDR3nt: TGTGCCAGCAGTGAGCTAGCGGGGATCTACGAGCAGTACTTC

d_gene: .
j_gene: TRBJ2-6
abundance: .
v_gene: TRBV11-2
CDR3aa: CASSGSKAVSGANVLTF
CDR3nt: TGTGCCAGCAGCGGTAGCAAAGCCGTCTCTGGGGCCAACGTCCTGACTTTC

d_gene: TRBD2
j_gene: TRBJ2-3
abundance: .
v_gene: TRBV4-3
CDR3aa: CASSQDPIGGATDTQYF
CDR3nt: TGCGCCAGCAGCCAAGATCCCATCGGGGGGGCCACAGATACGCAGTATTTT

d_gene: .
j_gene: TRBJ1-1
abundance: .
v_gene: TRBV6-5
CDR3aa: CASSYTGGLTEAFF
CDR3nt: TGTGCCAGCAGTTACACCGGGGGGTTAACTGAAGCTTTCTTT

d_gene: .
j_gene: TRBJ1-1
abundance: .
v_gene: TRBV19
CDR3aa: CASSTPTGITNTEAFF
CDR3nt: TGTGCCAGTAGTACCCCCACCGGGATAACCAACACTGAAGCTTTCTTT

d_gene: TRBD1
j_gene: TRBJ2-5
abundance: .
v_gene: TRBV5-6
CDR3aa: CASSLVTGGGETQYF
CDR3nt: TGTGCCAGCAGCTTGGTCACAGGGGGAGGCGAGACCCAGTACTTC

d_gene: .
j_gene: TRBJ1-1
abundance: .
v_gene: TRBV7-2
CDR3aa: CASSLATGGIWGTEAFF
CDR3nt: TGTGCCAGCAGCTTAGCGACAGGAGGCATATGGGGCACTGAAGCTTTCTTT

d_gene: .
j_gene: TRBJ1-3
abundance: .
v_gene: TRBV19
CDR3aa: CASTPSGNTIYF
CDR3nt: TGTGCCAGCACTCCCTCTGGAAACACCATATATTTT